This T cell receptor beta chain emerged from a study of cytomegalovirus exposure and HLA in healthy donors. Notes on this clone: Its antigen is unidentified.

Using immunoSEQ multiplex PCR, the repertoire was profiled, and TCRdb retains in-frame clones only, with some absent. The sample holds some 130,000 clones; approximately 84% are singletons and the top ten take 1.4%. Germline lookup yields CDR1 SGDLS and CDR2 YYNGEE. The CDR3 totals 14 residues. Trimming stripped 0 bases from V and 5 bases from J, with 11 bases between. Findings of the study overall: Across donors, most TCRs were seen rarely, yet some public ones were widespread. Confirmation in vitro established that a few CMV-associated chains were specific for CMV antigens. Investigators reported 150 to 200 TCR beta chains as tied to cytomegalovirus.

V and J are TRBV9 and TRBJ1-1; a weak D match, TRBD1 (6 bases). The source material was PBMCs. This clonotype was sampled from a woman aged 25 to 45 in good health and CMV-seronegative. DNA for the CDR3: TGTGCCAGCAGCGTAGAACAGGGCGAAACTGAAGCTTTCTTT. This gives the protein CASSVEQGETEAFF.